This passage covers 19 T cell receptor beta chains from one sample sequenced in a study of T cell responses to AZD1222 COVID-19 vaccine. The table came from immunoSEQ multiplex PCR; TCRdb's copy has only in-frame clones and leaves some out. The sample carries about 130,000 clones, around 94% recorded once. Specimen: peripheral blood, collected on day 0 of AZD1222 vaccination. The receptors come from an adult in good health.

The CDR3 protein is CASSQDDARGEQFF. The CDR3 region has the DNA TGCGCCAGCAGCCAAGATGACGCCAGGGGGGAGCAGTTCTTC. The J gene is TRBJ2-1, the V gene TRBV4-1, with 7 bases aligning to TRBD1. This CDR3 is 14 amino acids long. With V trimmed by 0 bases and J by 10 bases, 6 bases remained unmatched. Per germline, CDR1 MGHRA and CDR2 YSYEKL.

The V and J genes are TRBV5-1 and TRBJ2-5; tentatively, D is TRBD1 or TRBD2 (5 bases each). Germline V gene sequence: CDR1 SGHRS, CDR2 YFSETQ. This CDR3 contains 15 residues. V shed 4 bases and J shed 0 bases, with 13 bases lying between them. The CDR3 spells CASSVRDGHQETQYF. CDR3 coding DNA: TGCGCCAGCAGCGTCCGGGACGGACACCAAGAGACCCAGTACTTC.

J is TRBJ2-1 and V is TRBV7-3, with 8 positions matching TRBD1. V lost 6 bases and J lost 6; bases outside the gene matches: 4. The CDR3 runs to 13 residues. CDR1 and CDR2 (germline): SGHTA, FQGTGA. In nucleotides, the CDR3 is TGTGCCAGCAGTCGGACAGGGACCAATGAGCAGTTCTTC. Translated: CASSRTGTNEQFF. The full variable domain, with the rest looked up from reference TRBV7-3 and TRBJ2-1, is GAGVSQTPSNKVTEKGKYVELRCDPISGHTALYWYRQSLGQGPEFLIYFQGTGAADDSGLPNDRFFAVRPEGSVSTLKIQRTERGDSAVYLCASSRTGTNEQFFGPGTRLTVL.

The genes are TRBV3-1 (or the pseudogene TRBV3-2) and TRBJ2-7; tentatively, D is TRBD2 (6 bases). This CDR3 has 15 residues. Germline assignment: CDR1 LGHDT and CDR2 YNNKEL (reference sequence). Trimming took off 4 bases at V and 0 bases at J, with 13 bases between the two ends. The CDR3 loop reads CASSRGTASSYEQYF. Written as DNA, the CDR3 is TGTGCCAGCAGCCGCGGGACCGCAAGCTCCTACGAGCAGTACTTC.

A word on this clone: Other DNA sequences in the same sample also yield this CDR3. V is TRBV5-1 and J is TRBJ1-2; the D is unclear. The germline V gene has CDR1 SGHRS and CDR2 YFSETQ. There are 13 residues in the CDR3. V lost 0 bases, J lost 3 bases, and 6 bases lay in between. The CDR3 loop reads CASSLDGDYGYTF. The CDR3 DNA reads as TGCGCCAGCAGCTTGGACGGGGACTATGGCTACACCTTC.

The CDR3, as DNA: TGCGCCAGCAGCCAGGGTCCCGGGACAGGATACGAGCAGTACTTC. This sequence encodes CASSQGPGTGYEQYF. This chain uses TRBV4-1 with TRBJ2-7; 8 bases line up with TRBD1. The J segment lost 4 bases and the V segment lost 3 bases, leaving 8 bases of the junction unmatched. Looked up from germline, CDR1 is MGHRA and CDR2 is YSYEKL. The CDR3 totals 15 residues.

V is TRBV7-9 and J is TRBJ1-3, with no clear D. V was clipped by 1 base and J by 1 base, with 11 bases between them. Germline V gene data show CDR1 as SEHNR and CDR2 as FQNEAQ (reference sequence). The CDR3 covers 16 residues. CDR3 DNA sequence: TGTGCCAGCAGCTTAGGGGTAAGGGCTTCTGGAAACACCATATATTTT. Translation gives CASSLGVRASGNTIYF.

DNA for the CDR3: TGTGCCAGCAGAATAGGGGGGAAAGGCTATGGCTACACCTTC. Translated, it gives CASRIGGKGYGYTF. The genes are TRBV6-6 and TRBJ1-2, with D tentatively TRBD1 (6 bases). Germline V CDR1 and CDR2: MNHNY, SVGAGI (reference sequence). This CDR3 comprises 14 residues. V lost 6 bases and J 4 bases, leaving 15 bases between the germline ends.

The V call is TRBV28, the J call TRBJ1-5; perhaps TRBD1 as D (5 bases). V was trimmed by 4 bases and J by 2 bases, leaving 9 bases between them. Germline V gives CDR1 MDHEN, CDR2 SYDVKM. This CDR3 comprises 14 residues. The CDR3, as DNA: TGTGCCAGCAGTTCCCGGGGCCGCAATCAGCCCCAGCATTTT. This encodes CASSSRGRNQPQHF.

V is TRBV6-1 and J is TRBJ2-2; no clear D. Germline CDR1 MNHNS, CDR2 SASEGT. Trimming shortened V by 5 bases and J by 5 bases, and 9 bases separated the two germline ends. The CDR3 has 13 amino acids. The DNA of the CDR3 is TGTGCCAGCAGTTCCGCAGGAACCGGGGAGCTGTTTTTT. Its translation: CASSSAGTGELFF.

This clone was counted between two and nine times. The chain has TRBV5-6 and TRBJ1-3; 7 bases align to TRBD1. Germline CDR1 is SGHDT and CDR2 is YYEEEE. CDR3 length: 15 amino acids. J lost 10 bases, V lost 4 bases, and 14 bases had no gene match. CDR3 sequence reads: CASSQTGTVGETIYF. In DNA, the CDR3 is TGTGCCAGCAGCCAAACCGGGACAGTGGGCGAAACCATATATTTT.

This chain joins TRBV6-4 and TRBJ2-6; D is unclear. This CDR3 spans 14 amino acids. Looked up from germline, CDR1 is MRHNA and CDR2 is SNTAGT. V was trimmed by 1 base and J by 2 bases, leaving 3 bases between them. The CDR3 here is CASSDLAGANVLTF. The CDR3 nucleotides read TGTGCCAGCAGTGACTTGGCTGGGGCCAACGTCCTGACTTTC.

The chain couples TRBV4-2 to TRBJ1-5; D is ambiguous. Germline V lookup: CDR1 LGHNA, CDR2 YNFKEQ. Trimming removed 0 bases at V and 0 bases at J, with 3 bases between. This CDR3 comprises 14 residues. The CDR3 nucleotides are TGTGCCAGCAGCCAAGAAAATAGCAATCAGCCCCAGCATTTT. The encoded protein is CASSQENSNQPQHF.

This chain uses TRBV9 with TRBJ1-5, with 10 bases fitting TRBD1. The CDR3 spans 17 residues. Germline assignment: CDR1 SGDLS and CDR2 YYNGEE. With 5 bases clipped from V and 0 bases from J, the junction kept 8 bases outside the gene matches. Here the CDR3 DNA reads TGTGCCAGCAGGAACCGGGACAGGGGCCGTAGCAATCAGCCCCAGCATTTT. This gives the protein CASRNRDRGRSNQPQHF.

The chain has TRBV20-1 and TRBJ1-1, with no clear D. V was clipped by 0 bases and J by 4 bases, with 3 bases between them. CDR1 and CDR2 from the germline V gene are DFQATT and SNEGSKA (reference sequence). The CDR3 contains 11 residues. This CDR3 reads CSAREGTEAFF. CDR3 DNA sequence: TGCAGTGCTAGAGAGGGCACTGAAGCTTTCTTT.

The chain joins TRBV4-1 to TRBJ2-2; D perhaps matches TRBD1 (5 bases). This CDR3 contains 16 residues. V lost 1 base and J 4 bases, leaving 13 bases between the germline ends. Germline V gene data show CDR1 as MGHRA and CDR2 as YSYEKL. The CDR3: CASSQVWGQSTGELFF. The CDR3 DNA is TGCGCCAGCAGCCAAGTATGGGGCCAATCCACCGGGGAGCTGTTTTTT.

The chain joins TRBV2 to TRBJ2-6, with D uncertain. CDR3 size: 15 residues. Between the trimmed V and J ends, which lost 8 bases and 0 bases, there was a span of 11 bases. CDR1 SNHLY and CDR2 FYNNEI come from the germline V gene. CDR3 bases: TGTGCCAGCGCAGGACGGAGCTCTGGGGCCAACGTCCTGACTTTC. Translation: CASAGRSSGANVLTF.

This chain uses TRBV7-6 with TRBJ1-4; D is perhaps TRBD1 (5 bases). Deletions cut 6 bases from V and 6 bases from J, with 17 bases between. The germline V gene encodes CDR1 SGHVS and CDR2 FNYEAQ. This CDR3 has 15 amino acids. The CDR3 sequence: CASSSGQGLDEKLFF. CDR3 sequence (DNA): TGTGCCAGCAGTTCCGGCCAGGGTTTGGATGAAAAACTGTTTTTT.

CDR3 bases: TGTGCCAGCAGCTTAGCCCCTGGCACCGGGGAGCTGTTTTTT. It yields the protein CASSLAPGTGELFF. This chain uses TRBV7-3 with TRBJ2-2; D remains ambiguous. The germline V gene encodes CDR1 SGHTA and CDR2 FQGTGA. The CDR3 runs 14 residues. The germline V and J ends were trimmed by 2 bases and 4 bases, with 8 bases remaining between them.